In this sample, the clone carrying this T cell receptor beta chain turned up a few times. Time point in this sample: newly diagnosed GD, antithyroid drugs for less than 3 months. The authors made the TCR library using RNA they extracted from PBMCs. The data belong to a study of regulatory T cells in long-lasting Graves disease. Study summary: Antithyroid drug exposure in newly diagnosed Graves' patients had lasted under 3 months.

The V and J ends lost 8 bases and 2 bases respectively, with 16 bases between them. The germline CDR1 and CDR2 sequences are MDHEN and SYDVKM. The CDR3 spans 14 residues. Assembly of TCR beta libraries relied on iRepertoire HTBI primers together with Arm-PCR of CDR3 regions. MiXCR, run by TCRdb on the multiplex PCR reads, gives a single entry per CDR3 protein. This sample yields hundreds of thousands of distinct CDR3 sequences, of which 18% are seen a single time; more than 30% belongs to the top ten. The sample was peripheral blood mononuclear cells (PBMCs), taken at new diagnosis, from a patient treated with antithyroid drugs. This clonotype was obtained from a female donor with Graves disease. The chain links TRBV28 to TRBJ2-7; D possibly corresponds to TRBD1 (5 bases). The CDR3 loop is CASVSTDSPYEQYF. DNA of the CDR3: TGTGCCAGCGTCTCAACAGACAGTCCCTACGAGCAGTACTTC.